This TCR beta chain was identified in a study of a mutant IDH1 vaccine in newly diagnosed glioma. Study context: Patients, over weeks 1, 3, 5, 7, 11, 15, 19 and 23, received a total of eight vaccinations. Patients got radiotherapy, temozolomide, or both beforehand, and most got both.

The table came from immunoSEQ multiplex PCR; TCRdb's copy has only in-frame clones and leaves some out. The sample holds some 42,000 clones, roughly 88% seen once. Note on this clone: Antigen: not known.

CDR1 and CDR2 (germline): LGHNA, YSLEER. The V and J ends lost 0 bases and 4 bases respectively, with 10 bases between them. The CDR3 totals 15 residues. Described time point: week 5, during vaccination. In the vaccine, a single dose held 300 ug of the mutant IDH1 20-mer peptide, along with topical imiquimod. Sequencing used PBMCs, obtained from a glioma patient whose treatment included an IDH1 peptide vaccine. The sequence came from a man in his forties or fifties with glioma. The V gene is TRBV4-3, the J gene TRBJ2-1, with D unresolved. The CDR3 nucleotides are TGCGCCAGCAGCCAAGATGATCCGTTGTACAATGAGCAGTTCTTC. Amino acid sequence: CASSQDDPLYNEQFF.